The 18 T cell receptor beta chains below all came from one sample that was sequenced in a study of technical replicates of blood from several donors. Sequencing used immunoSEQ multiplex PCR; TCRdb keeps in-frame clones, though not all of them. The table shows 65,000 to 95,000 clones, with about 97% occurring only once. Material: T cells isolated from PBMCs. These receptors came from a human donor in good health.

The chain joins TRBV4-2 to TRBJ1-5; the D gene is possibly TRBD1 (6 bases). The CDR3 is 15 amino acids. With 1 base removed from V and 5 bases from J, the gap between germline ends came to 12 bases. Germline values: CDR1 LGHNA, CDR2 YNFKEQ. The CDR3, as DNA: TGTGCCAGCAGCCAAGCAGGGACAACTCATCAGCCCCAGCATTTT. Amino acid sequence: CASSQAGTTHQPQHF.

The V gene is TRBV9, the J gene TRBJ2-1; D gene ambiguous. This CDR3 is 14 amino acids long. The germline CDR1 and CDR2 sequences are SGDLS and YYNGEE. With 0 bases removed from V and 7 bases from J, the gap between germline ends came to 11 bases. The CDR3 is CASSVVSSANEQFF. In nucleotides, the CDR3 is TGTGCCAGCAGCGTAGTGAGTAGTGCAAATGAGCAGTTCTTC.

The chain has TRBV11-2 and TRBJ2-5; tentative D call: TRBD2 (6 bases). The CDR3 loop spans 18 amino acids. Germline V gene lookup returns CDR1 SGHAT and CDR2 FQNNGV. The ends were cut back, 1 base at V and 7 bases at J, with 25 bases in the middle. For the CDR3, the DNA is TGTGCCAGCAGCTTAGTTTTCGTACTAGCAGGCCCCGGGGGGACCCAGTACTTC. It encodes CASSLVFVLAGPGGTQYF.

The chain recombines TRBV27 with TRBJ1-6; D may be TRBD1 (6 bases). With 5 bases removed from V and 4 bases from J, the gap between germline ends came to 21 bases. This CDR3 is 18 amino acids long. CDR1 MNHEY and CDR2 SMNVEV come from the germline V gene (reference sequence). The CDR3 spells CASSPTSRGLSYNSPLHF. CDR3 DNA sequence: TGTGCCAGCAGTCCCACCTCGCGGGGGCTTTCTTATAATTCACCCCTCCACTTT.

Worth noting for this clone: At one of its ends the junction is not consistent with the germline gene, which may arise from a read error. The chain uses TRBV5-1 and TRBJ1-2; 9 bases line up with TRBD1. CDR1 and CDR2 (germline): SGHRS, YFSETQ. The CDR3 is 14 residues long. CDR3 amino acids: CASSLRTGVWGDSF. For the CDR3, the DNA is TGCGCCAGCAGCCTCCGGACAGGGGTCTGGGGGGACTCCTTC.

The chain uses TRBV6-1 and TRBJ1-4; D might be TRBD1 (6 bases). Germline CDR1 and CDR2: MNHNS and SASEGT. The CDR3 length is 14 residues. Trimming removed 3 bases from V and 5 bases from J, with 10 bases in between. Written as DNA, the CDR3 is TGTGCCAGCAGTGAGGGAGGGGGAAATGAAAAACTGTTTTTT. Translation gives CASSEGGGNEKLFF.

The genes are TRBV5-4 and TRBJ1-2, with D unresolved. Trimming removed 0 bases from V and 4 bases from J, with 13 bases in between. From germline, CDR1 is SGHNT and CDR2 YYREEE (reference sequence). This CDR3 has 15 amino acids. The CDR3, as DNA: TGTGCCAGCAGCTTGGATATTAGAGGGCCCTATGGCTACACCTTC. It specifies CASSLDIRGPYGYTF.

The rearrangement joins TRBV27 to TRBJ1-5, with a possible D match to TRBD1 (5 bases). Per the germline V gene, CDR1 is MNHEY and CDR2 is SMNVEV (reference sequence). The CDR3 is 14 residues long. Trimming removed 5 bases at V and 6 bases at J, with 14 bases between. The DNA for the CDR3 is TGTGCCAGCAGTCCCCAGCGGGGGGTTCAGCCCCAGCATTTT. Residues: CASSPQRGVQPQHF.

This rearrangement joins TRBV6-4 to TRBJ1-1; perhaps TRBD1 as D (5 bases). V was shortened by 8 bases and J by 0 bases, with 13 bases between the two germline ends. Germline CDR1 and CDR2: MRHNA and SNTAGT. This CDR3 spans 14 amino acids. CDR3 amino acids: CASGEGTVNTEAFF. The CDR3 bases are TGTGCCAGCGGGGAGGGGACGGTGAACACTGAAGCTTTCTTT.

This chain joins TRBV6-5 and TRBJ1-2; no firm D call. V was shortened by 0 bases and J by 2 bases, with 7 bases between the two germline ends. The CDR3 loop spans 14 amino acids. Germline CDR1 MNHEY, CDR2 SVGAGI. The CDR3: CASSYSAGNYGYTF. DNA of the CDR3: TGTGCCAGCAGTTACTCGGCGGGGAACTATGGCTACACCTTC.

The chain uses TRBV11-2 and TRBJ2-3; weak D call: TRBD1 (6 bases). Trimming took off 3 bases at V and 3 bases at J, with 13 bases between the two ends. CDR3 length equals 15 residues. Germline loops: CDR1 SGHAT, CDR2 FQNNGV. Here the CDR3 DNA reads TGTGCCAGCAGCTTTACAGGGTGGCGAACAGATACGCAGTATTTT. This encodes CASSFTGWRTDTQYF.

The chain carries TRBV4-1 and TRBJ2-5; 8 bases agree with TRBD1. V lost 4 bases, J lost 5 bases, and 3 bases stayed unmatched. The germline gives CDR1 MGHRA, CDR2 YSYEKL. This CDR3 contains 13 residues. The CDR3 bases are TGCGCCAGCAGCCCGCGACAGGGGGAGACCCAGTACTTC. Its protein product is CASSPRQGETQYF.

V gene TRBV6-5 combines with J gene TRBJ1-4, with a tentative D call TRBD1 (5 bases). Germline CDR1 and CDR2: MNHEY and SVGAGI. This CDR3 region has 14 residues. The V end lost 2 bases, the J end lost 4 bases, and 8 bases lay between the germline ends. The CDR3 spells CASSYNRRNEKLFF. CDR3 bases: TGTGCCAGCAGTTACAACAGGCGTAATGAAAAACTGTTTTTT.

The chain links TRBV7-6 to TRBJ2-7; D uncertain. Looked up from germline, CDR1 is SGHVS and CDR2 is FNYEAQ. CDR3 length equals 15 residues. V was cut by 1 base and J by 5 bases, with 15 bases left in between. The CDR3 spells CASSLDVRPGNEQYF. The CDR3 DNA is TGTGCCAGCAGCTTAGATGTACGGCCAGGCAACGAGCAGTACTTC.

The V gene is TRBV4-1, the J gene TRBJ2-7; D remains unclear. V was clipped by 1 base and J by 8 bases, with 12 bases between them. The germline V gene has CDR1 MGHRA and CDR2 YSYEKL. The CDR3 length is 13 residues. The CDR3, as DNA: TGCGCCAGCAGCCAAGGGCACGATACCCAGCAGTACTTC. Translating gives CASSQGHDTQQYF.

The V and J genes are TRBV4-1 and TRBJ1-2; possibly TRBD1 for D (5 bases). Germline-derived CDR1 and CDR2 are MGHRA and YSYEKL. CDR3 length: 14 residues. V lost 0 bases and J 6 bases, leaving 11 bases between the germline ends. Written as DNA, the CDR3 is TGCGCCAGCAGCCAAGACAGGGAAGGGGATGGCTACACCTTC. As protein: CASSQDREGDGYTF.

The chain recombines TRBV6-4 with TRBJ2-1; 8 nucleotides agree with TRBD1. The CDR3 extends over 13 amino acids. In germline, CDR1 is MRHNA, CDR2 SNTAGT. V lost 7 bases to trimming and J lost 10 bases; unmatched junction nucleotides: 9. The CDR3 coding sequence is TGTGCCAGCACCAAGGACAGGGTATCGGAGCAGTTCTTC. It specifies CASTKDRVSEQFF.

The chain joins TRBV9 to TRBJ1-2; D possibly corresponds to TRBD1 (6 bases). Germline loops: CDR1 SGDLS, CDR2 YYNGEE. This CDR3 has 13 residues. The V gene lost 6 bases and the J gene lost 4 bases, with 13 bases spanning the gap. The CDR3 sequence: CASTQGATYGYTF. The CDR3 nucleotides are TGTGCCAGCACACAGGGTGCAACCTATGGCTACACCTTC.